The 17 T cell receptor beta chains below come from one sample, sequenced in a study of T cells in localized non-small cell lung cancer (dated by TCRdb to between 2020 and 2021). Library preparation used the immunoSEQ multiplex PCR assay. Entries here come from immuneACCESS through TCRdb and include only in-frame sequences with V and J called. Some clones fail to appear in such tables; in the studies checked, an unresolved V gene covers under half of the shortfall, and the cause of the remainder is unknown. In this sample the table shows approximately 26,000 clones, 82% of which occur a single time. Of the sample, 3.5% to 5% falls within the top ten clones. The sequencing here drew on peripheral blood, taken before any cancer treatment. These receptors were collected from a woman between 35 and 75 years old with stage I lung adenocarcinoma.

The CDR3 is CASSRLDLGMNTGELFF. CDR3 nucleotide sequence: TGTGCCAGCAGTCGTTTAGATTTGGGTATGAACACCGGGGAGCTGTTTTTT. The chain has TRBV27 and TRBJ2-2, with D uncertain. The CDR3 covers 17 residues. V was shortened by 5 bases and J by 1 base, with 17 bases between the two germline ends. The germline V gene encodes CDR1 MNHEY and CDR2 SMNVEV (reference sequence).

In this sample, this clone turned up once. J is TRBJ2-7 and V is TRBV7-8; 9 positions agree with TRBD1. V lost 1 base, J lost 3 bases, and 7 bases stayed unmatched. CDR1 and CDR2 (germline): SGHVS, FQNEAQ. CDR3 length: 16 residues. The CDR3 region is CASSLVQGATIYEQYF. The CDR3, as DNA: TGTGCCAGCAGCTTAGTACAGGGGGCTACAATCTACGAGCAGTACTTC.

The rearrangement uses TRBV9 and TRBJ1-3, with D possibly matching TRBD1 (5 bases). The CDR3 extends over 14 amino acids. The V end lost 2 bases, the J end lost 4 bases, and 10 bases lay between the germline ends. Per germline, CDR1 SGDLS and CDR2 YYNGEE. CDR3 coding DNA: TGTGCCAGCAGCGTTCAGGGTTCCGGAAACACCATATATTTT. It yields the protein CASSVQGSGNTIYF.

The chain carries TRBV7-9 and TRBJ1-2; D is undetermined. V lost 5 bases and J 0 bases, leaving 13 bases between the germline ends. This CDR3 is built from 15 residues. Germline-derived CDR1 and CDR2 are SEHNR and FQNEAQ (reference sequence). The CDR3 nucleotides are TGTGCCAGCAGCCCCCTGGGAGGTCCTAACTATGGCTACACCTTC. Protein product: CASSPLGGPNYGYTF.

This chain joins TRBV7-2 and TRBJ1-4; D is unclear. With 5 bases removed from V and 0 bases from J, the gap between germline ends came to 16 bases. CDR3 length: 17 amino acids. CDR1 and CDR2 (germline): SGHTA, FQGNSA. DNA for the CDR3: TGTGCCAGCAGCCTTACATCAGACCTTTCAACTAATGAAAAACTGTTTTTT. Encoded protein: CASSLTSDLSTNEKLFF.

The J gene is TRBJ2-5, the V gene TRBV7-2; D remains ambiguous. Germline loops: CDR1 SGHTA, CDR2 FQGNSA. This CDR3 region has 13 residues. The V and J ends lost 5 bases and 4 bases respectively, with 11 bases between them. This CDR3 reads CASSRDNRETQYF. CDR3 bases: TGTGCCAGCAGCCGTGATAACCGAGAGACCCAGTACTTC.

This chain joins TRBV7-2 and TRBJ2-3; D not certain. In germline, CDR1 is SGHTA, CDR2 FQGNSA. The CDR3 runs 14 residues. The ends were cut back, 1 base at V and 0 bases at J, with 5 bases in the middle. The CDR3 loop is CASSLVRSTDTQYF. CDR3 DNA: TGTGCCAGCAGCTTAGTTCGGAGCACAGATACGCAGTATTTT.

The rearrangement links TRBV15 to TRBJ1-1, with a possible D match to TRBD1 (6 bases). Germline CDR1 reads LNHNV; CDR2 reads YYDKDF (reference sequence). The CDR3 has 13 residues. The V end lost 3 bases, the J end lost 7 bases, and 12 bases lay between the germline ends. CDR3 coding DNA: TGTGCCACCAGCAGGGGCACAGGGTATGAAGCTTTCTTT. Translating gives CATSRGTGYEAFF.

The DNA of the CDR3 is TGTGCCACCAGCAGAGAACAGGGGGCAAATCAGCCCCAGCATTTT. Protein product: CATSREQGANQPQHF. This chain uses TRBV15 with TRBJ1-5, with 9 bases aligning to TRBD1. The CDR3 spans 15 residues. Per the germline V gene, CDR1 is LNHNV and CDR2 is YYDKDF (reference sequence). The trim removed 0 bases at V and 4 bases at J, leaving 1 base unmatched.

The rearrangement links TRBV14 to TRBJ1-1; TRBD1 might be the D (5 bases). V dropped 0 bases and J dropped 11 bases, with 10 bases sitting between them. CDR1 is SGHDN and CDR2 is FVKESK in the germline V gene. The CDR3 loop spans 12 amino acids. CDR3 sequence (DNA): TGTGCCAGCAGCCAAGAACAGGCGAGGGCTTTCTTT. This encodes CASSQEQARAFF.

The chain carries TRBV5-4 and TRBJ1-5; weak D call: TRBD1 (5 bases). The CDR3 runs 14 residues. Germline assignment: CDR1 SGHNT and CDR2 YYREEE (reference sequence). V shed 0 bases and J shed 3 bases, with 7 bases lying between them. The CDR3 DNA reads as TGTGCCAGCAGCTTGGGGGGCTCCAATCAGCCCCAGCATTTT. As protein: CASSLGGSNQPQHF.

This clone occurred a few times. The chain has TRBV6-5 and TRBJ2-3, with D tentatively TRBD1 (6 bases). Trimming took 5 bases from V and 2 from J, leaving 14 bases between them. The CDR3 is 15 amino acids. CDR1 MNHEY and CDR2 SVGAGI come from the germline V gene. The CDR3 is CASSAGDPVTDTQYF. The CDR3, as DNA: TGTGCCAGCAGTGCAGGGGATCCCGTCACAGATACGCAGTATTTT.

The chain links TRBV6-5 to TRBJ1-5; a possible D gene is TRBD1 (5 bases). CDR3 length equals 14 residues. CDR1 is MNHEY and CDR2 is SVGAGI in the germline V gene. V shed 2 bases and J shed 4 bases, with 9 bases lying between them. CDR3 region: CASSYMGPNQPQHF. CDR3 in DNA: TGTGCCAGCAGTTACATGGGACCTAATCAGCCCCAGCATTTT.

The chain carries TRBV9 and TRBJ2-5; D is unresolved. This CDR3 comprises 15 residues. Germline CDR1 and CDR2: SGDLS and YYNGEE. V lost 0 bases to trimming and J lost 4 bases, with 13 bases between them. This CDR3 is CASSVGPDSAETQYF. The CDR3 bases are TGTGCCAGCAGCGTAGGACCCGATTCGGCAGAGACCCAGTACTTC.

The chain recombines TRBV7-2 with TRBJ2-7; 8 nucleotides align to TRBD1. CDR1 SGHTA and CDR2 FQGNSA come from the germline V gene. V dropped 5 bases and J dropped 3; count of bases not matched to a gene: 3. The CDR3 is 13 amino acids. The CDR3 region has the DNA TGTGCCAGCAGCCCGGGACAGGACTACGAGCAGTACTTC. Its translation is CASSPGQDYEQYF.

There are a few counts of this clone. The rearrangement joins TRBV30 to TRBJ2-3; a possible D gene is TRBD1 (5 bases). This CDR3 region has 18 residues. CDR1 is GTSNPN and CDR2 is SVGIG in the germline V gene (reference sequence). V dropped 2 bases and J dropped 0 bases, with 21 bases sitting between them. This CDR3 is CAWSPARLGHSSTDTQYF. CDR3 coding DNA: TGTGCCTGGAGTCCCGCGCGGTTGGGGCATTCCAGCACAGATACGCAGTATTTT.

The V call is TRBV7-6, the J call TRBJ1-6, with 7 bases fitting TRBD1. The CDR3 consists of 13 residues. Trimming removed 8 bases from V and 10 bases from J; junction bases left unmatched: 8. In germline, CDR1 is SGHVS, CDR2 FNYEAQ. In nucleotides, the CDR3 is TGTGCCAGCGGCGACAGGGTAGGGTCACCCCTCCACTTT. This gives the protein CASGDRVGSPLHF. The full variable domain, in which reference TRBV7-6 and TRBJ1-6 provide the parts outside the CDR3, is GAGVSQSPRYKVTKRGQDVALRCDPISGHVSLYWYRQALGQGPEFLTYFNYEAQQDKSGLPNDRFSAERPEGSISTLTIQRTEQRDSAMYRCASGDRVGSPLHFGNGTRLTVT.